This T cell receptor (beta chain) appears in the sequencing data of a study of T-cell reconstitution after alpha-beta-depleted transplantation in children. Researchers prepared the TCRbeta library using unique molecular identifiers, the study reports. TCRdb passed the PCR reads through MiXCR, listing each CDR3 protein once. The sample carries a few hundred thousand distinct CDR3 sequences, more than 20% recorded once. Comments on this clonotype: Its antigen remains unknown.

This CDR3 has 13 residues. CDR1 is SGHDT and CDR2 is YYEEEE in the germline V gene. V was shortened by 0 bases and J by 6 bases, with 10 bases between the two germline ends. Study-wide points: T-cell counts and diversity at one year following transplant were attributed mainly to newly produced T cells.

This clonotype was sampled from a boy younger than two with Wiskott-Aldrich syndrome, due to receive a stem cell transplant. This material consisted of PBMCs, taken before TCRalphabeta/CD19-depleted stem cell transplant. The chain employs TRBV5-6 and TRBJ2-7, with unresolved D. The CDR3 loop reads CASSLDWSGEQYF. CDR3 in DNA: TGTGCCAGCAGCTTGGATTGGTCGGGCGAGCAGTACTTC.